This TCR beta chain was sequenced during a study of monozygotic twins with inflammatory bowel disease (dated by TCRdb to the late 2010s). In the study overall: In total, about 28 monozygotic twin pairs made up the full study: 19 Danish pairs, all IBD-discordant, plus nine German pairs, of which four were IBD-concordant and five were IBD-discordant. The search for disease-associated traits relied mainly on comparing IBD patients with their genetically identical healthy co-twins within discordant pairs. Each individual had, on average, about 151 000 unique TCRalpha sequences and 181 000 unique TCRbeta sequences available for analysis. What the authors observed across the whole study: Fewer clonotypes were shared with other individuals by IBD patients than by healthy twins, most markedly in patients showing signs of disease activity. Repertoire similarity did not differ between concordant and discordant twins, which could be due to limited statistical power. Background noise and inter-individual variability may have been introduced into the repertoires by the differing immunosuppressive treatments among patients. A decrease in TCRbeta repertoire diversity, as measured by inverse Simpson index, was observed in IBD patients compared with their healthy co-twins. The results gave no support for a single strong signal or clonotype linked to IBD. The analysis was unable to tell apart different T cell subtypes.

A word on this clonotype: Its binding antigen is unknown.

According to the germline V gene (reference sequence), CDR1 reads LGHDT and CDR2 reads YNNKEL. Taken from cysteine to phenylalanine, the CDR3 has 15 residues. DNA is not recorded here. To prepare the library, 5' RACE was applied. The input for every TCR library was approximately 3,500 ng of total RNA. For each sample, cDNA synthesis was carried out in eight separate reactions using SMARTScribe reverse transcriptase. During cDNA synthesis, template switching introduced unique molecular identifiers that contained a 6-nucleotide sample barcode. Two nested PCRs of approximately 16 and 10 cycles amplified the TCRalpha and TCRbeta cDNA, and bead purification followed each PCR. Before amplification, cDNA was treated with uracil DNA-glycosylase and purified using the QIAquick PCR purification kit. The second PCR was the step at which Illumina TruSeq-compatible adapters and sample-specific barcodes were added. Library quality and concentration were checked on TapeStation and Qubit, and libraries were pooled at roughly 5.1 ng each. Pooled libraries were sequenced on an Illumina HiSeq2500 single-index Rapid Run with 2 x 100 bp reads and custom sequencing primers. The source study handled its data this way. UMI-based consensus assembly with MiGEC version 1.2.6 was used to correct PCR and sequencing errors. MiXCR version 2.1.1 handled V(D)J alignment, clonotype assembly and CDR3 extraction. Normalisation of gene usage, clonotype sharing and MAIT/NKT TCR abundance was achieved by analysing the top 1000, 10 000 and 20 000 clonotypes per sample. After downsampling to 27 000 UMIs, diversity was calculated as the inverse Simpson index using the vegan R package. Paired Mann-Whitney U tests on discordant twin pairs were used, with Benjamini-Hochberg multiple-testing correction. Based on TCRdb reprocessing of the reads, there is one entry per CDR3 protein sequence, and DNA is missing. TCRdb's processing, not the study's, gives the V and J calls here. The sample's own table lists about 450,000 distinct CDR3 sequences. About 2.3% of the sample is in the top ten clones.

A roughly 2.5 ml peripheral blood sample was drawn into PAXgene tubes per donor and stored at -80°C. Total RNA was isolated from whole blood with the PAXgene blood miRNA kit on an automated QIAcube, without T cell sorting. Peripheral blood from monozygotic twin pairs, either concordant or discordant for inflammatory bowel disease, underwent deep TCRalpha and TCRbeta repertoire profiling that used unique molecular barcoding. Smoking habits were recorded for all twin pairs, and individuals were classified as current, former or never smokers. Recombination linked TRBV3-1 to TRBJ2-3; checking the TCRdb D call of TRBD2 is not possible without DNA. Sequencing was carried out using blood. The sequence derives from a human donor with ulcerative colitis or Crohn's disease, or a healthy co-twin of an affected twin (not recorded which). CDR3 loop: CASSQKTLKRDTQYF.